The 15 T cell receptor beta chains presented below share a single source sample, sequenced in a study of T-cell reconstitution after alpha-beta-depleted transplantation in children. Unique molecular identifiers were used in preparing the TCRbeta library. TCRdb re-analysed the PCR reads in MiXCR, keeping a single row per CDR3 protein. The repertoire holds around 490,000 distinct CDR3 sequences, more than 9.5% seen once, with around 15% in the top ten. The sample consisted of PBMCs, mostly from graft donor cells, taken 180 days after TCRalphabeta/CD19-depleted stem cell transplant. All receptors derive from a female patient aged 2 to 10 who had a stem cell transplant for aplastic anemia, so the T cells may come from the graft donor.

In its sample, this clonotype was seen a few times. CDR3 region: CASSNPGLAGPNTGELFF. The CDR3 DNA sequence: TGTGCCAGCAGTAATCCGGGACTAGCGGGACCGAACACCGGGGAGCTGTTTTTT. This rearrangement joins TRBV9 to TRBJ2-2, with TRBD2 matching 13 bases. Germline V gene lookup returns CDR1 SGDLS and CDR2 YYNGEE. CDR3 length equals 18 residues. Trimming took 5 bases from V and 0 from J; bases not matched to a gene: 7. The full variable domain, completed using reference TRBV9 and TRBJ2-2, is DSGVTQTPKHLITATGQRVTLRCSPRSGDLSVYWYQQSLDQGLQFLIQYYNGEERAKGNILERFSAQQFPDLHSELNLSSLELGDSALYFCASSNPGLAGPNTGELFFGEGSRLTVL.

J is TRBJ2-3 and V is TRBV10-3; the match to TRBD2 covers 8 bases. J lost 4 bases, V lost 2 bases, and 5 bases had no gene match. Germline loops: CDR1 ENHRY, CDR2 SYGVKD. This CDR3 has 15 amino acids. This CDR3 reads CAISERREAPDTQYF. As DNA, the CDR3 is TGTGCCATCAGTGAGAGGCGGGAGGCACCAGATACGCAGTATTTT.

In its sample, this clonotype was seen a few times. The genes are TRBV7-2 and TRBJ2-3; TRBD2 matches at 9 bases. V lost 0 bases and J lost 2; bases outside the gene matches: 3. The germline V gene encodes CDR1 SGHTA and CDR2 FQGNSA. This CDR3 is built from 16 residues. CDR3 nucleotide sequence: TGTGCCAGCAGCTTAGCGCCTAGCGGGAACACAGATACGCAGTATTTT. Protein: CASSLAPSGNTDTQYF.

This chain connects TRBV20-1 to TRBJ2-5; possibly TRBD1 or TRBD2 for D (6 bases each). The germline gives CDR1 DFQATT, CDR2 SNEGSKA (reference sequence). The V end was cut by 7 bases, the J end by 5 bases, with 23 bases between. The CDR3 totals 15 residues. This CDR3 reads CSGPRTGAKYETQYF. In DNA form, the CDR3 reads TGCAGTGGACCCCGTACGGGGGCGAAGTATGAGACCCAGTACTTC.

The chain carries TRBV27 and TRBJ2-3; the D is unclear. This CDR3 has 15 residues. V shed 2 bases and J shed 3 bases, with 12 bases lying between them. The germline V gene encodes CDR1 MNHEY and CDR2 SMNVEV (reference sequence). This CDR3 is CASSLSSRSTDTQYF. DNA of the CDR3: TGTGCCAGCAGTTTAAGTAGCAGGAGTACAGATACGCAGTATTTT.

The sample holds many counts of this clonotype. The chain joins TRBV25-1 to TRBJ1-1; no clear D gene. V was trimmed by 5 bases and J by 1 base, leaving 8 bases between them. Germline CDR1 is MGHDK and CDR2 is SYGVNS. The CDR3 is 13 amino acids. CDR3 DNA sequence: TGTGCCAGCAGTAATAAGGGGAACACTGAAGCTTTCTTT. Its protein is CASSNKGNTEAFF.

The chain has TRBV28 and TRBJ2-3; D is unclear. Deletions cut 4 bases from V and 5 bases from J, with 22 bases between. CDR3 size: 17 residues. In germline, CDR1 is MDHEN, CDR2 SYDVKM. The CDR3 DNA follows: TGTGCCAGCAGTTCGACCCGGTTCTATCAGGAGAGAGATACGCAGTATTTT. The encoded protein is CASSSTRFYQERDTQYF.

This clonotype was seen ten or more times. The rearrangement joins TRBV7-2 to TRBJ2-3; D is uncertain. The CDR3 loop spans 11 amino acids. Germline CDR1 and CDR2: SGHTA and FQGNSA. Trimming cost V 8 bases and J 2 bases, with 5 bases left between them. The CDR3 DNA reads TGTGCCAGCCTCATCACAGATACGCAGTATTTT. This codes for CASLITDTQYF.

V is TRBV9 and J is TRBJ2-7, with a weak D call TRBD1 (6 bases). V was shortened by 2 bases and J by 9 bases, with 21 bases between the two germline ends. This CDR3 contains 15 residues. In germline, CDR1 is SGDLS, CDR2 YYNGEE. CDR3 residues: CASSVAGAGAERQYF. The CDR3 DNA is TGTGCCAGCAGCGTGGCTGGGGCAGGGGCCGAGAGGCAGTACTTC.

This clonotype was counted between two and nine times. CDR3: CASSGLAGRNEQYV. CDR3 sequence (DNA): TGTGCCAGCAGTGGACTAGCGGGTAGGAACGAGCAGTACGTC. V usage is TRBV6-2 or TRBV6-3 and J usage is TRBJ2-7, with 11 bases aligning to TRBD2. CDR3 length: 14 amino acids. J gave up 5 bases and V 5 bases, and 5 bases lay outside the gene matches. Per the germline V gene, CDR1 is MNHEY and CDR2 is SVGEGT.

The chain couples TRBV3-1 to TRBJ2-5; tentatively, D is TRBD2 (6 bases). Trimming pared 4 bases from V and 5 bases from J, leaving 14 bases between. The CDR3 has 14 residues. Germline-derived CDR1 and CDR2 are LGHDT and YNNKEL (reference sequence). The CDR3 DNA follows: TGTGCCAGCAGCCGCGGAGGGCAGGAGGAGACCCAGTACTTC. The encoded protein is CASSRGGQEETQYF.

A single count supports this clonotype. It is likely a read error, because the conserved phenylalanine at the end of the CDR3 is missing. This chain uses TRBV7-6 with TRBJ2-1, with D hard to call. The CDR3 covers 13 residues. The V gene's germline CDR1 is SGHVS and CDR2 FNYEAQ. Trimming took off 5 bases at V and 2 bases at J, with 7 bases between the two ends. The CDR3 DNA follows: TGTGCCAGCAGCCCTCGGACCTACAATGAGCAGTTCTCC. This gives the protein CASSPRTYNEQFS.

V and J are TRBV20-1 and TRBJ1-2; D gene uncertain. Germline CDR1 and CDR2: DFQATT and SNEGSKA (reference sequence). The CDR3 is 13 residues long. V lost 8 bases and J lost 4, with 17 bases in between. In DNA, the CDR3 is TGCAGTCCCACGACGCCTACCCCCTATGGCTACACCTTC. This codes for CSPTTPTPYGYTF.

This clonotype was observed a few times. The V call is TRBV3-1, the J call TRBJ2-7; TRBD2 agrees at 8 bases. Trimming took 1 base from V and 5 from J; bases not matched to a gene: 7. Germline lookup yields CDR1 LGHDT and CDR2 YNNKEL (reference sequence). This CDR3 comprises 15 residues. The CDR3 DNA is TGTGCCAGCAGCCAAGGGCTAGCGGGTGAGCACGAGCAGTACTTC. Translation gives CASSQGLAGEHEQYF.

This clonotype turned up a few times. This rearrangement joins TRBV7-6 to TRBJ1-2, with TRBD1 matching 9 bases. This CDR3 is 17 amino acids long. With V trimmed by 6 bases and J by 4 bases, 15 bases remained unmatched. From germline, CDR1 is SGHVS and CDR2 FNYEAQ. This CDR3 reads CASSRYSGTGLPYGYTF. CDR3 coding DNA: TGTGCCAGCAGTCGTTACTCCGGGACAGGGTTGCCCTATGGCTACACCTTC. Variable domain in full (rest from reference TRBV7-6 and TRBJ1-2): GAGVSQSPRYKVTKRGQDVALRCDPISGHVSLYWYRQALGQGPEFLTYFNYEAQQDKSGLPNDRFSAERPEGSISTLTIQRTEQRDSAMYRCASSRYSGTGLPYGYTFGSGTRLTVV.